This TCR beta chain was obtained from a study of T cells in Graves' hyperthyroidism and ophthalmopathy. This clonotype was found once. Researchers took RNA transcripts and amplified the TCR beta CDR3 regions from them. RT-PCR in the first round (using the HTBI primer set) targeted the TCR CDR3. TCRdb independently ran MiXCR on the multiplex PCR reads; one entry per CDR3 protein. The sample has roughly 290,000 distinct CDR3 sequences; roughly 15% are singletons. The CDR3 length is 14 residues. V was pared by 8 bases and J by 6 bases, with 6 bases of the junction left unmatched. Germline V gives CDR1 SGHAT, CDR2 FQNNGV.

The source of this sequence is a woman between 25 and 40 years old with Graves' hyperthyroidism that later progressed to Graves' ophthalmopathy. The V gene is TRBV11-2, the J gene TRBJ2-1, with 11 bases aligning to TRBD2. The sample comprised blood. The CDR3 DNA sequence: TGTGCCAGCCTTTCTAGCGGGGGGTCCAATGAGCAGTTCTTC. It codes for CASLSSGGSNEQFF.